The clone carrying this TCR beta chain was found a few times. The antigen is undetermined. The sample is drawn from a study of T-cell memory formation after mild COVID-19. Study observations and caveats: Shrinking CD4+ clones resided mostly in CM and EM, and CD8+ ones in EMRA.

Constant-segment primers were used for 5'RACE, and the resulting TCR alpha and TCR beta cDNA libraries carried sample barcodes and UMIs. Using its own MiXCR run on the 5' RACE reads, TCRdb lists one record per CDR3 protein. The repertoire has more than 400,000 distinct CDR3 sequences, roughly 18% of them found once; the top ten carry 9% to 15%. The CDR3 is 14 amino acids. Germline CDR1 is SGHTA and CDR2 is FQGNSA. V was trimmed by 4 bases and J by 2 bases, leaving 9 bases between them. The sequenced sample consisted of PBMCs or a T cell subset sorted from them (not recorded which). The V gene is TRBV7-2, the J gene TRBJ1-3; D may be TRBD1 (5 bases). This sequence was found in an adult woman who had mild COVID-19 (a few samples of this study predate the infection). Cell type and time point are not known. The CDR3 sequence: CASSWDAPGNTIYF. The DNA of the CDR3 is TGTGCCAGCAGCTGGGACGCTCCTGGAAACACCATATATTTT.